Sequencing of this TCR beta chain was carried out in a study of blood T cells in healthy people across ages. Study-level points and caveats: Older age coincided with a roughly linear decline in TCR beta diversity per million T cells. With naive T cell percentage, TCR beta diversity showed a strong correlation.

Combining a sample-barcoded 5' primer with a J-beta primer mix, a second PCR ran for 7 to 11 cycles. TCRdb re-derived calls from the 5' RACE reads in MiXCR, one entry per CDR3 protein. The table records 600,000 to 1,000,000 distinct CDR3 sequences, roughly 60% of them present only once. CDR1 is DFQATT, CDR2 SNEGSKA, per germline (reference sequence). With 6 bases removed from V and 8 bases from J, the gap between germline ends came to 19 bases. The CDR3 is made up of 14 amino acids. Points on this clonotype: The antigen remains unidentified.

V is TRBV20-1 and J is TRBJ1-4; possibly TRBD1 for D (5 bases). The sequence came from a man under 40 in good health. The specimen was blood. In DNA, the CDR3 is TGCAGTGCCACTAGTGAAGGGGTTGGAGAAAAACTGTTTTTT. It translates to CSATSEGVGEKLFF.